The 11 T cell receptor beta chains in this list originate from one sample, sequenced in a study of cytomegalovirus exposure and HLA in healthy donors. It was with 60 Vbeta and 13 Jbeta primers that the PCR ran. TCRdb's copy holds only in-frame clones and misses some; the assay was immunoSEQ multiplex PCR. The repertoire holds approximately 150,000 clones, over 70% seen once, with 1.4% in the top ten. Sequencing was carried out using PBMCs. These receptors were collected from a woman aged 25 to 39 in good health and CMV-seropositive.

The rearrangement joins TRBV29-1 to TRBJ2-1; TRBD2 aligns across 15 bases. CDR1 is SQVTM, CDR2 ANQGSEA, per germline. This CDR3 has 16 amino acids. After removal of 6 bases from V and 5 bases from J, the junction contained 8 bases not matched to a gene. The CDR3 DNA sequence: TGCAGCGTGACGGGACTAGCGGGAGGCAAGCACAATGAGCAGTTCTTC. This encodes CSVTGLAGGKHNEQFF.

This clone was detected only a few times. As DNA, the CDR3 is TGTGCCAGTAGCGTTGAGGCCCGTTCAGATACGCAGTATTTT. Protein product: CASSVEARSDTQYF. The rearrangement links TRBV19 to TRBJ2-3; D not certain. The CDR3 spans 14 residues. Germline CDR1 reads LNHDA; CDR2 reads SQIVND (reference sequence). V lost 6 bases and J 4 bases, leaving 14 bases between the germline ends.

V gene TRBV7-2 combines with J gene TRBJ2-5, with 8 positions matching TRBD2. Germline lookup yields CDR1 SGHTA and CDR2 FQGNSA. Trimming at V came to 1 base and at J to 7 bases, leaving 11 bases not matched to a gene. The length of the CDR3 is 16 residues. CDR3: CASSLEGTSLIGTQYF. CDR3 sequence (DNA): TGTGCCAGCAGCTTAGAGGGGACTAGTTTGATCGGGACCCAGTACTTC.

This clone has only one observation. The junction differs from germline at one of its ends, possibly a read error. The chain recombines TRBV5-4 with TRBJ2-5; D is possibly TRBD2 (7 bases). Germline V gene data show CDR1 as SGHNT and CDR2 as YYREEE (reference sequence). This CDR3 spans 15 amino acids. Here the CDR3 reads CAGSLGGQGKETQYF. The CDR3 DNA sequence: TGTGCCGGCAGCTTGGGGGGGCAGGGTAAAGAGACCCAGTACTTC.

CDR3 DNA sequence: TGTGCCAGCAGCCGGACAGGGGGAGACACCGGGGAGCTGTTTTTT. This gives the protein CASSRTGGDTGELFF. J is TRBJ2-2 and V is TRBV7-7, with TRBD1 matching 10 bases. Unmatched junction bases numbered 3, after V lost 5 bases and J lost 3 bases. In germline, CDR1 is SSHAT, CDR2 FNYEAQ (reference sequence). The CDR3 runs 15 residues.

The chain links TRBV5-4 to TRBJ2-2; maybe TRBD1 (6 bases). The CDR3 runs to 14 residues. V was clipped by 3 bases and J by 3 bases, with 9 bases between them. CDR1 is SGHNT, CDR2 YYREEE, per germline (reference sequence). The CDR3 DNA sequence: TGTGCCAGCAGCTGGGACATGTACACCGGGGAGCTGTTTTTT. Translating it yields CASSWDMYTGELFF. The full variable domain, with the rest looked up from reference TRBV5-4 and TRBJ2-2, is ETGVTQSPTHLIKTRGQQVTLRCSSQSGHNTVSWYQQALGQGPQFIFQYYREEENGRGNFPPRFSGLQFPNYSSELNVNALELDDSALYLCASSWDMYTGELFFGEGSRLTVL.

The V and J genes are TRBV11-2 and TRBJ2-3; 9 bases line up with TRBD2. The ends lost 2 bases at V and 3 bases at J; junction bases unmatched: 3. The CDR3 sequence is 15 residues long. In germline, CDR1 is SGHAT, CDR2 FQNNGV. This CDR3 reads CASSLSGRTTDTQYF. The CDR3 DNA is TGTGCCAGCAGCTTAAGCGGGAGGACGACAGATACGCAGTATTTT.

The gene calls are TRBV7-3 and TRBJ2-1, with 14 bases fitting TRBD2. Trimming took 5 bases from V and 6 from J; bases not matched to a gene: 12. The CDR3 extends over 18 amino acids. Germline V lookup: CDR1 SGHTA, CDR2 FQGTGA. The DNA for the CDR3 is TGTGCCAGCAGCCCGGGGCAGGGACTAGCGGGAGCAGGCAATGAGCAGTTCTTC. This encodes CASSPGQGLAGAGNEQFF.

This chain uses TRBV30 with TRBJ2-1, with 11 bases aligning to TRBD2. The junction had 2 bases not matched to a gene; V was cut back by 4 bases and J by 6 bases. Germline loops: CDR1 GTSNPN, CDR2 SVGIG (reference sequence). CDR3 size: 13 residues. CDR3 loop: CAWTSGRSNEQFF. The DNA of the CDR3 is TGTGCCTGGACTAGCGGGAGGAGCAATGAGCAGTTCTTC.

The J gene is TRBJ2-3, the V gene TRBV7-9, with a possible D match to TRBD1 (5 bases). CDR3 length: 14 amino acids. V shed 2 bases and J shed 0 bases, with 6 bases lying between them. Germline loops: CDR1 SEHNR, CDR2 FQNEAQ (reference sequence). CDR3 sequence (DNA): TGTGCCAGCAGCTTAACAGGCAGCACAGATACGCAGTATTTT. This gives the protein CASSLTGSTDTQYF. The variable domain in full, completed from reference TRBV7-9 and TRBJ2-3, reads DTGVSQNPRHKITKRGQNVTFRCDPISEHNRLYWYRQTLGQGPEFLTYFQNEAQLEKSRLLSDRFSAERPKGSFSTLEIQRTEQGDSAMYLCASSLTGSTDTQYFGPGTRLTVL.

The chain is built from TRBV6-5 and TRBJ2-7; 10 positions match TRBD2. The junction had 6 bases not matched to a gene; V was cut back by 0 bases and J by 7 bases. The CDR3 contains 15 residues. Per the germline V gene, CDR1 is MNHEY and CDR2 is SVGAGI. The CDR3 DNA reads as TGTGCCAGCAGTTACTCTCGTACTAGCGGGAAAGAGCAGTACTTC. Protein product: CASSYSRTSGKEQYF.